The 21 T cell receptor beta chains in this list originate from one sample, sequenced in a study of T cells in women clearing cervical HPV infection. Sequencing was performed with immunoSEQ multiplex PCR; in TCRdb, only in-frame clones are kept and a portion is missing. This sample's clone table lists tens of thousands of clones. Sequenced sample: blood buffy coat. Source of these receptors: a woman aged 18 to 75 with a cervical HPV16 infection that either progressed to CIN3+ or cleared (not recorded which).

About this clone: With the read ending 3 residues before the CDR3 end, the germline J gene is used to fill in that end. The V call is TRBV2, the J call TRBJ2-2; D not certain. The CDR3 covers 16 residues. Germline CDR1 and CDR2: SNHLY and FYNNEI. V lost 2 bases to trimming and J lost 1 base, with 11 bases between them. The CDR3 sequence: CASSELGLGNTGELFF. The DNA read from the CDR3 is TGTGCCAGCAGTGAACTAGGCCTAGGGAACACCGGGGAG.

Concerning this clone: The read terminates 3 residues before the CDR3 end, so the remaining end is supplied by the germline J gene. The chain couples TRBV18 to TRBJ2-4, with 9 bases that match TRBD1. Per the germline V gene, CDR1 is KGHSH and CDR2 is LQKENI. The CDR3 is 14 residues long. The CDR3 here is CASSPGTGSYGQYF. CDR3 DNA, as far as it was read: TGTGCCAGCTCACCTGGGACAGGGAGCTATGGT.

About this clone itself: The missing CDR3 end, 3 residues past where the read stops, is filled in from the germline J gene. The chain combines TRBV5-1 with TRBJ2-3, with D perhaps matching TRBD1 (5 bases). The CDR3 has 14 amino acids. CDR1 is SGHRS, CDR2 YFSETQ, per germline. CDR3: CASSLGAGLETQYF. The part of the CDR3 DNA that was read is TGCGCCAGCAGCTTGGGGGCAGGGCTGGAGACG.

Of note for this clone: The read stops 3 residues short of the end of the CDR3; the missing end is completed from the germline J gene. J is TRBJ1-5 and V is TRBV18; 9 bases line up with TRBD1. CDR3 length: 15 residues. Per germline, CDR1 KGHSH and CDR2 LQKENI. Trimming at V came to 3 bases and at J to 5 bases, leaving 5 bases not matched to a gene. The CDR3 bases that were read are TGTGCCAGCTCACCGGACAGGGGCCTTTATCAGCCC. This translates into CASSPDRGLYQP. The full CDR3 is CASSPDRGLYQPQHF.

Concerning this clone: Read coverage stops 3 residues before the CDR3 terminus; the germline J gene supplies the remainder. The rearrangement joins TRBV6-1 to TRBJ2-7; 9 bases line up with TRBD1. CDR1 is MNHNS, CDR2 SASEGT, per germline. Trimming removed 3 bases from V and 3 bases from J; junction bases left unmatched: 6. The CDR3 is 15 amino acids. The CDR3 is CASSDTGGLIYEQYF. The sequenced CDR3 bases are TGTGCCAGCAGTGATACAGGGGGCTTAATCTACGAG.

As to this clone: The read terminates 3 residues before the CDR3 end, so the remaining end is supplied by the germline J gene. This chain uses TRBV2 with TRBJ1-2; possibly TRBD1 for D (6 bases). Deletions cut 7 bases from V and 5 bases from J, with 11 bases between. Germline loops: CDR1 SNHLY, CDR2 FYNNEI. The length of the CDR3 is 12 residues. The DNA read from the CDR3 is TGTGCCAGCACCCAGGGGTGGTATGGC. Protein: CASTQGWYG. In full, the CDR3 reads CASTQGWYGYTF.

The chain's CDR3 is CASSTAGETQYF. Incomplete CDR3 DNA: TGTGCCAGTAGTACTGCAGGGGAGACC. The rearrangement uses TRBV19 and TRBJ2-5; D possibly corresponds to TRBD1 (5 bases). The read ends 3 residues before the CDR3 terminus; that terminus is restored from the germline J gene. The CDR3 totals 12 residues. Deletions cut 4 bases from V and 5 bases from J, with 8 bases between. Germline CDR1 LNHDA, CDR2 SQIVND (reference sequence).

Regarding this clone: Its ends do not fully match the called genes, so a read error is possible. The read falls 3 residues short of the CDR3 end, and the missing part is taken from the germline J gene. This rearrangement joins TRBV2 to TRBJ1-2, with D perhaps matching TRBD1 (6 bases). Germline CDR1 SNHLY, CDR2 FYNNEI. CDR3 length: 14 residues. The CDR3 protein is CASSPTGLNYDYTF. CDR3 DNA (partial): TGTGCCAGCAGTCCGACAGGACTTAACTATGAC.

With respect to this clone: The read ends 3 residues shy of where the CDR3 ends; the end is completed using the germline J gene. This rearrangement joins TRBV9 to TRBJ2-1; TRBD2 matches at 11 bases. Germline CDR1 and CDR2: SGDLS and YYNGEE. The CDR3 length is 16 residues. With 3 bases clipped from V and 5 bases from J, the junction kept 7 bases outside the gene matches. The CDR3 reads CASSASSGGPNNEQFF. The part of the CDR3 DNA that was read is TGTGCCAGCAGCGCCTCTAGCGGGGGGCCAAACAATGAG.

Comment on this clone: The CDR3 end falls 3 residues outside the read, so it is completed with the germline J gene. The chain employs TRBV2 and TRBJ2-3, with D possibly TRBD2 on 6 matching bases. Trimming left V 6 bases short and J 0 bases short, with 13 bases between. The CDR3 is 15 residues long. Germline V gene sequence: CDR1 SNHLY, CDR2 FYNNEI. The covered CDR3 bases are TGTGCCAGCAGGAAAGCGGGTCCTAGCACAGATACG. It translates to CASRKAGPSTDT. The entire CDR3 protein reads CASRKAGPSTDTQYF.

This chain's CDR3 is CASSPSGAKSYEQYF. The DNA read from the CDR3 is TGTGCCAGCAGTCCTAGCGGGGCTAAGTCCTACGAG. This chain links TRBV2 with TRBJ2-7; TRBD2 agrees at 9 bases. From the germline J gene comes the end of the CDR3, since the read stops 3 residues before it. The ends lost 5 bases at V and 1 base at J; junction bases unmatched: 6. The CDR3 is made up of 15 amino acids. Looked up from germline, CDR1 is SNHLY and CDR2 is FYNNEI.

On this clone itself: The CDR3 is cut off 3 residues early in the read; its end comes from the germline J gene. The chain is built from TRBV4-1 and TRBJ1-5; TRBD1 might be the D (6 bases). CDR3 length: 15 amino acids. Deletions cut 4 bases from V and 4 bases from J, with 14 bases between. CDR1 and CDR2 (germline): MGHRA, YSYEKL. Incomplete CDR3 DNA: TGCGCCAGCAGCCCCGCCTGGACAGTAAATCAGCCC. Its protein product is CASSPAWTVNQP. The CDR3 in its entirety is CASSPAWTVNQPQHF.

Notes on this clone: The read halts 3 residues ahead of the CDR3 end, with the missing end drawn from the germline J gene. The chain links TRBV5-1 to TRBJ2-7; D gene uncertain. The germline CDR1 and CDR2 sequences are SGHRS and YFSETQ. The V end lost 0 bases, the J end lost 0 bases, and 7 bases lay between the germline ends. CDR3 length: 14 amino acids. CDR3 DNA, as far as it was read: TGCGCCAGCAGCTTGGGTGGCATCTCCTACGAG. This gives the protein CASSLGGISYE. The whole CDR3 protein reads CASSLGGISYEQYF.

A word on this clone: The CDR3 extends 3 residues past the end of the read, so its final part is completed from the germline J gene. The chain has TRBV5-1 and TRBJ2-7; perhaps TRBD2 as D (6 bases). Germline CDR1 SGHRS, CDR2 YFSETQ. The CDR3 covers 13 residues. V lost 0 bases and J 5 bases, leaving 9 bases between the germline ends. Partial CDR3 DNA: TGCGCCAGCAGCTTGGCCGGGACTGACGAG. Translated: CASSLAGTDE. The CDR3 in full is CASSLAGTDEQYF.

With regard to this clone: The DNA ends 3 residues before the CDR3 does, and the rest of the CDR3 is filled in from the germline J gene. This chain joins TRBV29-1 and TRBJ1-5, with D possibly TRBD1 on 5 matching bases. The CDR3 has 13 residues. The V and J ends lost 5 bases and 4 bases respectively, with 12 bases between them. Germline V CDR1 and CDR2: SQVTM, ANQGSEA. CDR3 sequence reads: CSVTAGSNQPQHF. The CDR3 bases that were read are TGCAGCGTTACGGCAGGGTCAAATCAGCCC.

With regard to this clone: The CDR3 is cut off 3 residues early in the read; its end comes from the germline J gene. The rearrangement joins TRBV20-1 to TRBJ2-3, with 12 bases aligning to TRBD2. CDR1 and CDR2 from the germline V gene are DFQATT and SNEGSKA (reference sequence). The J segment lost 2 bases and the V segment lost 4 bases, leaving 10 bases of the junction unmatched. The CDR3 runs to 17 residues. CDR3 loop: CSAKSLAGGVYTDTQYF. The DNA read from the CDR3 is TGCAGTGCTAAATCCCTAGCGGGAGGGGTTTACACAGATACG.

The CDR3 spells CSARGGPGNTIYF. CDR3 bases read: TGCAGCGCCCGGGGGGGCCCGGGAAACACC. This chain uses TRBV29-1 with TRBJ1-3, with D possibly being TRBD1 (6 bases). The read falls 3 residues short of the CDR3 end, and the missing part is taken from the germline J gene. V lost 7 bases, J lost 4 bases, and 14 bases lay in between. Germline assignment: CDR1 SQVTM and CDR2 ANQGSEA. This CDR3 is built from 13 residues.

About this clone itself: The read halts 3 residues ahead of the CDR3 end, with the missing end drawn from the germline J gene. This chain connects TRBV20-1 to TRBJ2-1; D possibly corresponds to TRBD1 (6 bases). This CDR3 has 13 residues. CDR1 and CDR2 from the germline V gene are DFQATT and SNEGSKA (reference sequence). V was cut by 6 bases and J by 4 bases, with 13 bases left in between. CDR3 DNA (partial): TGCAGTGCCAACCGGGACACGTACAATGAG. It translates to CSANRDTYNE. In full, the CDR3 reads CSANRDTYNEQFF.

Remarks on this clone: The read ends 3 residues shy of where the CDR3 ends; the end is completed using the germline J gene. This rearrangement joins TRBV20-1 to TRBJ2-1, with 9 nucleotides matching TRBD2. This CDR3 spans 15 amino acids. V shed 0 bases, J shed 7 bases, and the junction held 7 bases outside the gene matches. In germline, CDR1 is DFQATT, CDR2 SNEGSKA (reference sequence). The CDR3 spells CSARDAAGGRNEQFF. The CDR3 DNA, read in part, is TGCAGTGCTAGAGATGCGGCGGGAGGGCGAAATGAG.

The part of the CDR3 DNA that was read is TGTGCCAGCAGCTTGGAGGCAGGGTACACCGGGGAG. Translation: CASSLEAGYTGE. The whole CDR3 is CASSLEAGYTGELFF. This chain joins TRBV11-3 and TRBJ2-2; the D call may be TRBD1 or TRBD2 (5 bases each). The CDR3 extends 3 residues past the end of the read, so its final part is completed from the germline J gene. The CDR3 totals 15 residues. The germline V gene encodes CDR1 SGHNT and CDR2 YENEEA. The V end lost 3 bases, the J end lost 3 bases, and 11 bases lay between the germline ends.

To note about this clone: The read halts 3 residues ahead of the CDR3 end, with the missing end drawn from the germline J gene. The genes are TRBV2 and TRBJ2-1, with 11 bases matching TRBD2. Germline trimming cut 4 bases from V and 8 bases from J; bases unmatched to any gene: 4. The CDR3 is 14 residues long. The germline V gene encodes CDR1 SNHLY and CDR2 FYNNEI. CDR3 DNA (partial): TGTGCCAGCAGTGTACTAGCGGGAGAGGATGAG. As protein: CASSVLAGEDE. The whole CDR3 protein reads CASSVLAGEDEQFF.